Listed below are T cell receptor beta chains from one sample, sequenced in a study of regulatory dendritic cells for organ transplantation. TCRdb's table, derived via immunoSEQ multiplex PCR, lists solely in-frame clones and lacks some. This table holds over 9,000 clones, around 66% found once. Sequencing input: memory CD8+ T cells from blood. The receptor set was obtained from a human donor in good health. Each CDR3 is given with its conserved first and last residue. D genes are given only for firm matches. Part of the rows lack a size; the others show once, few, many or a class for expanded clones.

clone size: NA
J gene: TRBJ1-1
V gene: TRBV14
D gene: NA
CDR3 protein: CASSQGRGLDTEAFF
CDR3 DNA: TGTGCCAGCAGCCAAGGTCGGGGGCTGGACACTGAAGCTTTCTTT

clone size: few
J gene: TRBJ1-2
V gene: TRBV7-6
D gene: NA
CDR3 protein: CASSPGNVANYGYTF
CDR3 DNA: TGTGCCAGCAGCCCTGGCAATGTCGCCAACTATGGCTACACCTTC

clone size: NA
J gene: TRBJ2-6
V gene: TRBV19
D gene: NA
CDR3 protein: CASSMIVGRTNSGANVLTF
CDR3 DNA: TGTGCCAGTAGTATGATTGTGGGCAGAACTAACTCTGGGGCCAACGTCCTGACTTTC

clone size: NA
J gene: TRBJ2-2
V gene: TRBV6-1
D gene: NA
CDR3 protein: CASSVSPENTGELFF
CDR3 DNA: TGTGCCAGCAGTGTCTCTCCGGAGAACACCGGGGAGCTGTTTTTT

clone size: NA
J gene: TRBJ1-5
V gene: TRBV9
D gene: NA
CDR3 protein: CASSVEGGTGQPQHF
CDR3 DNA: TGTGCCAGCAGCGTAGAGGGAGGGACTGGGCAGCCCCAGCATTTT

clone size: NA
J gene: TRBJ1-2
V gene: TRBV5-4
D gene: TRBD1
CDR3 protein: CASSLGDLRQGGNYGYTF
CDR3 DNA: TGTGCCAGCAGCTTGGGGGATTTGAGACAGGGTGGAAACTATGGCTACACCTTC

clone size: NA
J gene: TRBJ1-5
V gene: TRBV28
D gene: TRBD1
CDR3 protein: CASRSTGGYQPQHF
CDR3 DNA: TGTGCCAGCAGATCTACAGGGGGCTATCAGCCCCAGCATTTT

clone size: NA
J gene: TRBJ1-2
V gene: TRBV4-1
D gene: TRBD1
CDR3 protein: CASSQPRQGRNYGYTF
CDR3 DNA: TGCGCCAGCAGCCAGCCACGACAGGGAAGGAACTATGGCTACACCTTC

clone size: NA
J gene: TRBJ1-2
V gene: TRBV9
D gene: TRBD1
CDR3 protein: CASSWTGGAPTEGYTF
CDR3 DNA: TGTGCCAGCAGCTGGACAGGGGGCGCCCCTACGGAGGGCTACACCTTC

clone size: NA
J gene: TRBJ2-1
V gene: TRBV7-9
D gene: TRBD2
CDR3 protein: CASSLGDYPTYNEQFF
CDR3 DNA: TGTGCCAGCAGCTTAGGGGACTACCCAACTTACAATGAGCAGTTCTTC

clone size: NA
J gene: TRBJ1-1
V gene: TRBV6-1
D gene: NA
CDR3 protein: CASRVRGQNTEAFF
CDR3 DNA: TGTGCCAGCAGGGTCCGGGGTCAGAACACTGAAGCTTTCTTT

clone size: NA
J gene: TRBJ2-5
V gene: TRBV10-2
D gene: NA
CDR3 protein: CASSEVRGPQETQYF
CDR3 DNA: TGCGCCAGCAGTGAGGTACGGGGTCCCCAAGAGACCCAGTACTTC

clone size: few
J gene: TRBJ2-7
V gene: TRBV7-3
D gene: NA
CDR3 protein: CASSLNGGSYEQYF
CDR3 DNA: TGTGCCAGCAGCTTAAACGGAGGATCCTACGAGCAGTACTTC

clone size: few
J gene: TRBJ2-2
V gene: TRBV7-9
D gene: TRBD2
CDR3 protein: CASSPRGGYTGELFF
CDR3 DNA: TGTGCCAGCAGTCCCCGGGGGGGCTACACCGGGGAGCTGTTTTTT

clone size: NA
J gene: TRBJ2-7
V gene: TRBV5-1
D gene: NA
CDR3 protein: CASSLYVSGAGYEQYF
CDR3 DNA: TGCGCCAGCAGCTTGTATGTAAGCGGAGCAGGCTACGAGCAGTACTTC

clone size: NA
J gene: TRBJ2-1
V gene: TRBV5-4
D gene: TRBD2
CDR3 protein: CASSLVGGGNEQFF
CDR3 DNA: TGTGCCAGCAGCTTGGTCGGGGGGGGGAATGAGCAGTTCTTC

clone size: NA
J gene: TRBJ2-1
V gene: TRBV6-4
D gene: NA
CDR3 protein: CASSDAAGDRGNEQFF
CDR3 DNA: TGTGCCAGCAGTGACGCAGCAGGCGACCGTGGCAATGAGCAGTTCTTC

clone size: NA
J gene: TRBJ1-6
V gene: TRBV5-3
D gene: NA
CDR3 protein: CASPNTEANYNSPLHF
CDR3 DNA: TGTGCCAGTCCGAATACCGAAGCTAACTATAATTCACCCCTCCACTTT

clone size: NA
J gene: TRBJ2-7
V gene: TRBV6-6
D gene: NA
CDR3 protein: CASSYLSGPTYEQYF
CDR3 DNA: TGTGCCAGCAGTTACCTGAGTGGGCCAACCTACGAGCAGTACTTC

clone size: few
J gene: TRBJ1-2
V gene: TRBV16
D gene: NA
CDR3 protein: CASSPSRTGYGYTF
CDR3 DNA: TGTGCCAGCAGCCCCTCTCGGACGGGCTATGGCTACACCTTC

clone size: NA
J gene: TRBJ2-2
V gene: TRBV10-3
D gene: TRBD1
CDR3 protein: CAISEIPGQGTGELFF
CDR3 DNA: TGTGCCATCAGTGAGATTCCGGGACAGGGGACCGGGGAGCTGTTTTTT

clone size: once
J gene: TRBJ2-7
V gene: TRBV19
D gene: TRBD1
CDR3 protein: CASSIRTGSREQYF
CDR3 DNA: TGTGCCAGTAGTATCCGGACAGGGTCTCGTGAGCAGTACTTC

clone size: NA
J gene: TRBJ2-7
V gene: TRBV7-2
D gene: TRBD2
CDR3 protein: CATSSSGGYEQYF
CDR3 DNA: TGTGCCACCAGCTCTAGCGGGGGGTACGAGCAGTACTTC

clone size: NA
J gene: TRBJ1-5
V gene: TRBV7-8
D gene: TRBD1
CDR3 protein: CASSASSGTGDHQPQHF
CDR3 DNA: TGTGCCAGCAGCGCATCCTCCGGGACAGGGGATCATCAGCCCCAGCATTTT

clone size: NA
J gene: TRBJ2-6
V gene: TRBV6-4
D gene: NA
CDR3 protein: CASSDSYSGANVLTF
CDR3 DNA: TGTGCCAGCAGTGATTCGTACTCTGGGGCCAACGTCCTGACTTTC

clone size: NA
J gene: TRBJ2-1
V gene: TRBV6-6
D gene: NA
CDR3 protein: CASRSGGDANNEQFF
CDR3 DNA: TGTGCCAGCAGGTCCGGCGGGGACGCTAACAATGAGCAGTTCTTC

clone size: NA
J gene: TRBJ2-3
V gene: TRBV4-1
D gene: TRBD1
CDR3 protein: CASSQDRVGRGRTDTQYF
CDR3 DNA: TGCGCCAGCAGCCAAGATCGGGTTGGCAGGGGGCGCACAGATACGCAGTATTTT

clone size: NA
J gene: TRBJ1-5
V gene: TRBV27
D gene: NA
CDR3 protein: CASSLYTNQPQHF
CDR3 DNA: TGTGCCAGCAGTTTATACACGAATCAGCCCCAGCATTTT

clone size: NA
J gene: TRBJ1-1
V gene: TRBV30
D gene: NA
CDR3 protein: CAWSLNMNTEAFF
CDR3 DNA: TGTGCCTGGAGCCTGAACATGAACACTGAAGCTTTCTTT

clone size: NA
J gene: TRBJ2-1
V gene: TRBV6-5
D gene: NA
CDR3 protein: CASSYSRPGASDEQFF
CDR3 DNA: TGTGCCAGCAGTTACTCGAGACCCGGGGCTAGCGACGAGCAGTTCTTC

clone size: NA
J gene: TRBJ2-7
V gene: TRBV7-2
D gene: NA
CDR3 protein: CASSLGGKTGSARFFF
CDR3 DNA: TGTGCCAGCAGCTTGGGGGGGAAGACAGGGTCTGCACGATTTTTCTTC

clone size: NA
J gene: TRBJ2-7
V gene: TRBV11-2
D gene: TRBD2
CDR3 protein: CASSYPGAGVGEQYF
CDR3 DNA: TGTGCCAGCAGCTACCCGGGAGCGGGAGTTGGCGAGCAGTACTTC

clone size: NA
J gene: TRBJ2-2
V gene: TRBV7-9
D gene: NA
CDR3 protein: CASSLVMEAAGELFF
CDR3 DNA: TGTGCCAGCAGCTTAGTCATGGAAGCCGCCGGGGAGCTGTTTTTT

clone size: few
J gene: TRBJ1-3
V gene: TRBV7-2
D gene: TRBD1
CDR3 protein: CASSLDEWDRSRSGNTIYF
CDR3 DNA: TGTGCCAGCAGCTTAGATGAATGGGACAGGTCACGCTCTGGAAACACCATATATTTT

clone size: NA
J gene: TRBJ2-3
V gene: TRBV2
D gene: TRBD2
CDR3 protein: CASLTTSDTQYF
CDR3 DNA: TGTGCCAGCCTAACGACTAGCGATACGCAGTATTTT

clone size: NA
J gene: TRBJ1-1
V gene: TRBV5-4
D gene: NA
CDR3 protein: CASSLRLGNTEAFF
CDR3 DNA: TGTGCCAGCAGCTTGAGACTGGGGAACACTGAAGCTTTCTTT

clone size: NA
J gene: TRBJ1-1
V gene: TRBV5-6
D gene: NA
CDR3 protein: CASSWWGRQGAFF
CDR3 DNA: TGTGCCAGCAGCTGGTGGGGACGGCAGGGAGCTTTCTTT

clone size: NA
J gene: TRBJ2-3
V gene: TRBV15
D gene: NA
CDR3 protein: CATSRDRAGPPPDTQYF
CDR3 DNA: TGTGCCACCAGCAGAGATCGGGCGGGACCCCCCCCAGATACGCAGTATTTT

clone size: NA
J gene: TRBJ2-7
V gene: TRBV7-7
D gene: TRBD1
CDR3 protein: CANPAMGQRDYYEQYF
CDR3 DNA: TGTGCTAATCCCGCTATGGGACAGCGCGATTACTACGAGCAGTACTTC

clone size: NA
J gene: TRBJ1-1
V gene: TRBV4-3
D gene: NA
CDR3 protein: CASSQYPPTGLNTEAFF
CDR3 DNA: TGCGCCAGCAGCCAATACCCCCCCACAGGGCTGAACACTGAAGCTTTCTTT

clone size: NA
J gene: TRBJ2-7
V gene: TRBV11-2
D gene: TRBD2
CDR3 protein: CASSSRDSGSPYEQYF
CDR3 DNA: TGTGCCAGCAGCTCGCGCGATAGCGGGAGTCCCTACGAGCAGTACTTC

clone size: NA
J gene: TRBJ2-3
V gene: TRBV4-3
D gene: TRBD2
CDR3 protein: CASSQASGHTDTQYF
CDR3 DNA: TGCGCCAGCAGCCAAGCTAGCGGGCACACAGATACGCAGTATTTT

clone size: NA
J gene: TRBJ1-2
V gene: TRBV4-3
D gene: TRBD1
CDR3 protein: CASSQENNRGLYGYTF
CDR3 DNA: TGCGCCAGCAGCCAAGAGAACAACAGGGGGCTCTATGGCTACACCTTC

clone size: NA
J gene: TRBJ2-5
V gene: TRBV6-5
D gene: NA
CDR3 protein: CASSLGTALETQYF
CDR3 DNA: TGTGCCAGCAGCCTCGGAACAGCCCTAGAGACCCAGTACTTC

clone size: NA
J gene: TRBJ2-5
V gene: TRBV14
D gene: NA
CDR3 protein: CASSQDRRTQYF
CDR3 DNA: TGTGCCAGCAGCCAAGATAGGCGGACCCAGTACTTC

clone size: NA
J gene: TRBJ2-1
V gene: TRBV20-1
D gene: NA
CDR3 protein: CSAISYEQFF
CDR3 DNA: TGCAGTGCTATTAGCTATGAGCAGTTCTTC

clone size: NA
J gene: TRBJ2-7
V gene: TRBV9
D gene: NA
CDR3 protein: CASSPTPRVGEQYF
CDR3 DNA: TGTGCCAGCAGCCCCACACCAAGAGTCGGCGAGCAGTACTTC

clone size: NA
J gene: TRBJ1-2
V gene: TRBV7-2
D gene: NA
CDR3 protein: CASSSPYRGGHNYGYTF
CDR3 DNA: TGTGCCAGCAGCTCTCCCTATAGGGGGGGACATAACTATGGCTACACCTTC

clone size: NA
J gene: TRBJ2-1
V gene: TRBV7-3
D gene: NA
CDR3 protein: CASSFISGDEQFF
CDR3 DNA: TGTGCCAGCAGCTTCATCAGCGGAGATGAGCAGTTCTTC

clone size: NA
J gene: TRBJ2-1
V gene: TRBV28
D gene: TRBD2
CDR3 protein: CASSIAGVEDEQFF
CDR3 DNA: TGTGCCAGCAGTATAGCGGGAGTGGAAGATGAGCAGTTCTTC

clone size: NA
J gene: TRBJ2-7
V gene: TRBV5-6
D gene: NA
CDR3 protein: CASSSHGALYEQYF
CDR3 DNA: TGTGCCAGCAGCTCACATGGGGCCCTCTACGAGCAGTACTTC

clone size: few
J gene: TRBJ1-3
V gene: TRBV18
D gene: NA
CDR3 protein: CASSPRVRGNTIYF
CDR3 DNA: TGTGCCAGCTCACCGAGGGTACGCGGAAACACCATATATTTT

clone size: NA
J gene: TRBJ1-2
V gene: TRBV27
D gene: TRBD1
CDR3 protein: CASSLQGNYGYTF
CDR3 DNA: TGTGCCAGCAGCTTACAGGGGAACTATGGCTACACCTTC

clone size: NA
J gene: TRBJ1-5
V gene: TRBV6-1
D gene: TRBD1
CDR3 protein: CASRTGEPQPQHF
CDR3 DNA: TGTGCCAGCAGGACAGGGGAACCCCAGCCCCAGCATTTT